This is a list of T cell receptor beta chains from one sample in a study of blood T cell repertoires in COVID-19. Here immunoSEQ multiplex PCR was the method, and the copy in TCRdb shows in-frame clones only, minus some. The sample has under 250,000 clones, roughly four fifths seen once. Source material: PBMCs or T cells enriched from blood (not recorded which). These TCRs come from a man aged 55-75 years who had recovered from COVID-19. Each CDR3 is given with its conserved first and last residue. Fields, in order: D gene, clone size, J gene, V gene, CDR3 protein, CDR3 DNA. D genes are given only for firm matches. Size values are once, few and many counts, or a class for expanded clones, and some rows have none.

d_call: TRBD1; clone_size: .; j_call: TRBJ2-7; v_call: TRBV5-8; cdr3_aa: CASSLIVGQGAEQYF; cdr3_nt: TGTGCCAGCAGCTTGATCGTAGGACAGGGGGCCGAGCAGTACTTC
d_call: TRBD1; clone_size: .; j_call: TRBJ1-2; v_call: TRBV5-1; cdr3_aa: CASSLATGDFYGYTF; cdr3_nt: TGCGCCAGCAGCTTGGCGACAGGGGACTTCTATGGCTACACCTTC
d_call: .; clone_size: .; j_call: TRBJ1-4; v_call: TRBV7-9; cdr3_aa: CASSLRSGTDNEKLFF; cdr3_nt: TGTGCCAGCAGCTTACGAAGCGGGACGGATAATGAAAAACTGTTTTTT
d_call: .; clone_size: .; j_call: TRBJ2-7; v_call: TRBV5-4; cdr3_aa: CASSGGSSYEQYF; cdr3_nt: TGTGCCAGCAGCGGAGGGAGCTCCTACGAGCAGTACTTC
d_call: .; clone_size: .; j_call: TRBJ1-1; v_call: TRBV3-1/TRBV3-2; cdr3_aa: CASSPQGNTEAFF; cdr3_nt: TGTGCCAGCAGCCCCCAGGGGAACACTGAAGCTTTCTTT
d_call: .; clone_size: .; j_call: TRBJ1-1; v_call: TRBV19; cdr3_aa: CASSSTGNTEAFF; cdr3_nt: TGTGCCAGTAGTTCCACTGGGAACACTGAAGCTTTCTTT
d_call: .; clone_size: .; j_call: TRBJ1-2; v_call: TRBV4-2; cdr3_aa: CASSQDLAINYGYTF; cdr3_nt: TGTGCCAGCAGCCAAGATCTGGCCATTAACTATGGCTACACCTTC
d_call: .; clone_size: .; j_call: TRBJ1-3; v_call: TRBV11-3; cdr3_aa: CASSLGRDRNTIYF; cdr3_nt: TGTGCCAGCAGCTTAGGACGGGATCGAAACACCATATATTTT
d_call: TRBD1; clone_size: .; j_call: TRBJ1-4; v_call: TRBV3-1/TRBV3-2; cdr3_aa: CASSPPGQQTTNEKLFF; cdr3_nt: TGTGCCAGCAGCCCACCGGGACAGCAAACCACTAATGAAAAACTGTTTTTT
d_call: .; clone_size: few; j_call: TRBJ1-1; v_call: TRBV7-2; cdr3_aa: CASSEVGGSVAEAFF; cdr3_nt: TGTGCCAGCAGCGAGGTGGGGGGGTCTGTTGCTGAAGCTTTCTTT
d_call: .; clone_size: few; j_call: TRBJ1-2; v_call: TRBV7-2; cdr3_aa: CASSAQSARGDGYTF; cdr3_nt: TGTGCCAGCAGCGCCCAAAGCGCCAGGGGAGATGGCTACACCTTC
d_call: .; clone_size: .; j_call: TRBJ1-3; v_call: TRBV11-2; cdr3_aa: CASRRQANSGNTIYF; cdr3_nt: TGTGCCAGCAGGCGACAGGCGAACTCTGGAAACACCATATATTTT
d_call: .; clone_size: .; j_call: TRBJ1-6; v_call: TRBV9; cdr3_aa: CASSARRDYNSPLHF; cdr3_nt: TGTGCTAGCAGCGCCAGACGGGACTATAATTCACCCCTCCACTTT
d_call: TRBD2; clone_size: .; j_call: TRBJ2-1; v_call: TRBV7-2; cdr3_aa: CASSFLAGLDEQFF; cdr3_nt: TGTGCCAGCAGCTTTTTAGCGGGACTAGATGAGCAGTTCTTC
d_call: TRBD1; clone_size: .; j_call: TRBJ1-1; v_call: TRBV29-1; cdr3_aa: CSVVDLNRGWAEAFF; cdr3_nt: TGCAGCGTTGTCGACTTGAACAGGGGGTGGGCTGAAGCTTTCTTT
d_call: TRBD1; clone_size: .; j_call: TRBJ1-1; v_call: TRBV3-1/TRBV3-2; cdr3_aa: CASSQGTGGFAFF; cdr3_nt: TGTGCCAGCAGCCAAGGCACAGGGGGTTTCGCTTTCTTT
d_call: TRBD1; clone_size: .; j_call: TRBJ1-1; v_call: TRBV11-2; cdr3_aa: CASSLRDRGNTEAFF; cdr3_nt: TGTGCCAGCAGCTTAAGGGACAGGGGGAACACTGAAGCTTTCTTT
d_call: TRBD1; clone_size: once; j_call: TRBJ1-1; v_call: TRBV5-1; cdr3_aa: CASSAAQGRTEAFF; cdr3_nt: TGCGCCAGCAGTGCGGCACAGGGGAGGACTGAAGCTTTCTTT
d_call: .; clone_size: .; j_call: TRBJ1-1; v_call: TRBV5-1; cdr3_aa: CASSLSAQGGTEAFF; cdr3_nt: TGCGCCAGCAGCTTGTCGGCCCAGGGAGGAACTGAAGCTTTCTTT
d_call: .; clone_size: once; j_call: TRBJ1-5; v_call: TRBV19; cdr3_aa: CASSISRTAGQPQHF; cdr3_nt: TGTGCCAGTAGTATTTCCCGGACGGCGGGTCAGCCCCAGCATTTT
d_call: TRBD1; clone_size: medium-sized; j_call: TRBJ2-5; v_call: TRBV5-4; cdr3_aa: CASSPEGRGQETQYF; cdr3_nt: TGTGCCAGCAGCCCCGAGGGCAGGGGGCAAGAGACCCAGTACTTC
d_call: .; clone_size: .; j_call: TRBJ2-7; v_call: TRBV29-1; cdr3_aa: CSVGVSAGTYEQYF; cdr3_nt: TGCAGCGTTGGTGTGTCTGCGGGAACCTACGAGCAGTACTTC
d_call: TRBD1; clone_size: .; j_call: TRBJ1-1; v_call: TRBV5-4; cdr3_aa: CASRSPGQGTEAFF; cdr3_nt: TGTGCCAGCAGATCTCCGGGACAGGGGACTGAAGCTTTCTTT
d_call: TRBD2; clone_size: .; j_call: TRBJ2-7; v_call: TRBV15; cdr3_aa: CATSRDSQRGAYEQYF; cdr3_nt: TGTGCCACCAGCAGAGATTCCCAGCGGGGGGCCTACGAGCAGTACTTC
d_call: .; clone_size: .; j_call: TRBJ2-1; v_call: TRBV28; cdr3_aa: CASSSGPIGQFF; cdr3_nt: TGTGCCAGCAGTTCAGGGCCAATTGGGCAGTTCTTC
d_call: TRBD1; clone_size: .; j_call: TRBJ2-7; v_call: TRBV7-9; cdr3_aa: CASSSADRGNEQYF; cdr3_nt: TGTGCCAGCAGCTCGGCGGACAGGGGGAACGAGCAGTACTTC
d_call: TRBD2; clone_size: .; j_call: TRBJ2-7; v_call: TRBV12-3/TRBV12-4; cdr3_aa: CASSFGGGGEQYF; cdr3_nt: TGTGCCAGCAGTTTTGGCGGGGGTGGCGAGCAGTACTTC